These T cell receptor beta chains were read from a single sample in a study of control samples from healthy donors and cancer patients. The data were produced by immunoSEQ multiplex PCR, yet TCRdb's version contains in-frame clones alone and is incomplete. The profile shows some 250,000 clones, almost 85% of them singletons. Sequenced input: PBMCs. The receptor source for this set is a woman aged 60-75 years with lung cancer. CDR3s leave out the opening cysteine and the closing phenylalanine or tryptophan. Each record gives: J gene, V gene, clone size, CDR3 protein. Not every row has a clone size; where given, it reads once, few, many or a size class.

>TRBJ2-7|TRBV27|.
ASSVPGTGKDEQY
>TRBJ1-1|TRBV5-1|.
ASSLNQGLQGREPEAF
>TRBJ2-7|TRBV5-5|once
ASSFWLREQY
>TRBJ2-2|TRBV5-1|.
ASSFEVTGELF
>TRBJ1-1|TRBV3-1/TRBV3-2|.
ASSQDPGATEAF
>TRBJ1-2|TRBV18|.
ASSPGQGFYGYT
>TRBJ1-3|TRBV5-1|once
ASSLAGDPGNTIY
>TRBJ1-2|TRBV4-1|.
ASSQAGRGSETYGYT
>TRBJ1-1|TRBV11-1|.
ASGPGRENTEAF
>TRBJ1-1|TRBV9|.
ASSATDDTEAF
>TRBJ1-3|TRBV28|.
ASSLPGNTIY
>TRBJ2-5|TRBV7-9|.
ASRGTGRLETQY
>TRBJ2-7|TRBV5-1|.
ASNTGTDAYEQY
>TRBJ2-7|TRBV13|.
ASSSHQGISSYEQY
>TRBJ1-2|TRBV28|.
ASSITWGGGYT
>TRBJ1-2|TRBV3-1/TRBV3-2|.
ASSPGQSGYGYT
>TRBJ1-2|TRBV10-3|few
AISWGAGERYT
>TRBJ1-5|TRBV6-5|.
ASRDGANQPQH
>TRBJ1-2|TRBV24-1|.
ATSDLKSRTTGYT
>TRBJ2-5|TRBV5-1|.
ASGRELQETQY
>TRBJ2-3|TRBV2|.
ASTKGQGIFTDTQY
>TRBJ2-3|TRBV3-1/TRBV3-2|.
ASSQLAGGARGNTQY
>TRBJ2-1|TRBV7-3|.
ASSSQREGNHEQF
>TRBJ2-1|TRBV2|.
ASSAGLAGGRGEQF
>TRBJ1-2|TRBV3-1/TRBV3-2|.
ASSPSGLGYT
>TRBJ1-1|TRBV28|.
ASPPWGMTKFMNTEAF
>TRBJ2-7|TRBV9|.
ASSSPGGVEQY
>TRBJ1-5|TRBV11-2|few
ASSLEPADQPQH
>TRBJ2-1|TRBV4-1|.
ASSQDALVPYNEQF
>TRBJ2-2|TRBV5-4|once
ASSAPQRGSTGELF
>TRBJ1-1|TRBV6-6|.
ASSPRAGLGTGVNTEAF
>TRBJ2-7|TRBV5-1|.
ASCLTGGYEQY
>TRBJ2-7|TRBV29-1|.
SVPTDRSPDEQY
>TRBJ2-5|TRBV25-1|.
ASSEYGTDQETQY
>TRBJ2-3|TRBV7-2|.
ASSLAGTSGSRAADTQY
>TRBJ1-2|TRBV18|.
ASSPPTRGRGYGYT
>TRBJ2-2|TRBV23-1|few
ASSWDTDTGELF
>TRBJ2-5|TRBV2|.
ASKQQLNPQETQY
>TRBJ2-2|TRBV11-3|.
ASSLDRESHTGELF
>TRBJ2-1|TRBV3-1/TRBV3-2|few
ASSTSGRFGNEQF
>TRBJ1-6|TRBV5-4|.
ASRLDNSPLH
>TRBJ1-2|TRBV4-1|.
ASSQSNYPADRRGYT
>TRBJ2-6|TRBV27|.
ASSQQGSGANVLT
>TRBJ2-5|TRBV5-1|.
ASSLQTTQETQY
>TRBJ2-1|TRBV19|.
ASSSSSGVGGEQF
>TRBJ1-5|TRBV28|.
ASRSTGGSYQPQH
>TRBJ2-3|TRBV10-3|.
AISRDSTGTQY
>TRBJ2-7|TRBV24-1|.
ATSDGIQGY
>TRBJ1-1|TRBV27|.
ASREGGNTEAF
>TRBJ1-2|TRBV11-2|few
ASSFTLGGYGYT
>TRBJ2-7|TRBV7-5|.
ARSLADGGRRRVHEQY
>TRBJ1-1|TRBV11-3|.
ASSLDRGSEAF
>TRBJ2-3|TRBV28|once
ASTSTGGSTDTQY